These T cell receptor beta chains were read from a single sample in a study of blood T cell repertoires in COVID-19. Profiled with immunoSEQ multiplex PCR; TCRdb holds only in-frame clones, not every one. This sample yields almost 350,000 clones, of which about nine tenths are seen a single time; 1% belongs to the top ten. The sequenced sample consisted of PBMCs or T cells enriched from blood (not recorded which). These receptors were taken from a woman aged 25 to 39 who had been exposed to COVID-19. Both conserved end residues are part of each CDR3. Fields, in order: clone size, V gene, D gene, J gene, CDR3 protein, CDR3 DNA. The D gene is left open where the match is weak. Some rows have no size entry. The others give once, few or many, or a class for an expanded clone.

>once|TRBV7-2|.|TRBJ1-4
CASSFHRQLNEKLFF
TGTGCCAGCAGCTTTCACCGACAGCTTAATGAAAAACTGTTTTTT
>.|TRBV10-1|TRBD2|TRBJ2-7
CASSESGLAGSYEQYF
TGCGCCAGCAGTGAGTCCGGACTAGCGGGTTCCTACGAGCAGTACTTC
>.|TRBV28|.|TRBJ1-2
CASSRRYGYTF
TGTGCCAGCAGCAGGCGCTATGGCTACACCTTC
>.|TRBV6-5|TRBD1|TRBJ1-2
CASMMPGQTYYGYTF
TGTGCCAGCATGATGCCGGGACAGACGTACTATGGCTACACCTTC
>.|TRBV14|.|TRBJ1-2
CASSQAGVNGYTF
TGTGCCAGCAGCCAGGCCGGGGTAAATGGCTACACCTTC
>.|TRBV5-1|TRBD1|TRBJ2-1
CASSLAPGQEKQQFF
TGCGCCAGCAGCTTGGCACCGGGACAGGAAAAACAGCAGTTCTTC
>.|TRBV27|TRBD1|TRBJ2-4
CASSEENRGNIQYF
TGTGCCAGCAGTGAGGAGAACAGGGGAAACATTCAGTACTTC
>.|TRBV29-1|TRBD1|TRBJ2-7
CSVSGGVYEQYF
TGCAGCGTTTCAGGGGGCGTCTACGAGCAGTACTTC
>.|TRBV19|TRBD1|TRBJ2-5
CASTTGGLSGTQYF
TGTGCCAGTACGACAGGGGGCCTTTCGGGGACCCAGTACTTC
>.|TRBV27|TRBD2|TRBJ2-1
CASRILGLDYNEQFF
TGTGCCAGCAGAATATTGGGACTAGACTACAATGAGCAGTTCTTC
>.|TRBV9|.|TRBJ2-1
CASSASRDTYYNEQFF
TGTGCCAGCAGCGCTAGCCGGGACACCTACTACAATGAGCAGTTCTTC
>.|TRBV30|TRBD1|TRBJ2-1
CATPGQTYNEQFF
TGTGCCACACCGGGACAGACGTACAATGAGCAGTTCTTC
>.|TRBV11-3|.|TRBJ1-1
CASSTGSGAFF
TGTGCCAGCAGCACTGGATCGGGGGCTTTCTTT
>.|TRBV19|.|TRBJ1-5
CASSIFRDQPQHF
TGTGCCAGTAGTATATTCCGGGATCAGCCCCAGCATTTT
>.|TRBV5-1|TRBD1|TRBJ2-7
CASSPAGGAAYEQYF
TGCGCCAGCAGCCCAGCAGGGGGCGCGGCCTACGAGCAGTACTTC
>.|TRBV18|.|TRBJ2-3
CASSPRVIRGTDTQYF
TGTGCCAGCTCACCGCGGGTAATAAGGGGCACAGATACGCAGTATTTT
>.|TRBV7-9|.|TRBJ1-2
CASSFSGRNYGYTF
TGTGCCAGCAGCTTTTCCGGCAGGAACTATGGCTACACCTTC
>.|TRBV19|.|TRBJ2-4
CASSTGVGKNIQYF
TGTGCCAGTAGTACGGGAGTGGGCAAAAACATTCAGTACTTC
>.|TRBV7-9|TRBD1|TRBJ2-7
CASSSIRTGSYYEQYF
TGTGCCAGCAGCTCCATTCGGACAGGCTCATACTACGAGCAGTACTTC
>.|TRBV27|TRBD1|TRBJ2-7
CATRRSGDRFYEQYF
TGTGCCACCCGCCGGAGTGGGGACAGATTCTACGAGCAGTACTTC
>.|TRBV18|.|TRBJ1-3
CASSPLDSGNTIYF
TGTGCCAGCTCACCATTGGACAGTGGAAACACCATATATTTT
>.|TRBV28|TRBD2|TRBJ2-1
CASPPGLAGGRARDEQFF
TGTGCCAGCCCCCCGGGACTAGCGGGAGGTAGGGCACGCGATGAGCAGTTCTTC
>.|TRBV11-3|TRBD1|TRBJ1-2
CASSLDRKGAHGYTF
TGTGCCAGCAGCTTAGATCGAAAGGGGGCCCATGGCTACACCTTC
>.|TRBV30|TRBD1|TRBJ1-6
CAWRQGTYNSPLHF
TGTGCCTGGAGACAGGGGACCTATAATTCACCCCTCCACTTT
>.|TRBV5-4|.|TRBJ2-7
CASSSNEEEQYF
TGTGCCAGCAGCTCCAATGAAGAGGAGCAGTACTTC
>.|TRBV9|.|TRBJ1-1
CASSVGFSTEAFF
TGTGCCAGCAGCGTCGGGTTTAGCACTGAAGCTTTCTTT
>once|TRBV28|.|TRBJ1-2
CASSLQGPYGYTF
TGTGCCAGCAGTCTACAGGGCCCCTATGGCTACACCTTC
>once|TRBV5-4|TRBD1|TRBJ2-3
CASSDRQGGTDTQYF
TGTGCCAGCAGCGACAGACAGGGGGGCACAGATACGCAGTATTTT
>once|TRBV18|TRBD2|TRBJ2-1
CASSPPGLAGSYNEQFF
TGTGCCAGCTCACCTCCGGGACTAGCGGGATCCTACAATGAGCAGTTCTTC
>.|TRBV28|.|TRBJ1-2
CASSLKGIRKHSNYGYTF
TGTGCCAGCAGTTTAAAAGGAATCAGGAAACATTCTAACTATGGCTACACCTTC
>.|TRBV28|TRBD1|TRBJ1-5
CATREGAGDFSNQPQHF
TGTGCCACCCGGGAGGGGGCCGGGGATTTTAGCAATCAGCCCCAGCATTTT
>.|TRBV7-9|TRBD1|TRBJ2-1
CASSLDPGGSWNEQFF
TGTGCCAGCAGCTTGGATCCAGGGGGCAGTTGGAATGAGCAGTTCTTC
>.|TRBV9|.|TRBJ1-6
CASSVAGYNSPLHF
TGTGCCAGCAGCGTAGCGGGGTATAATTCACCCCTCCACTTT
>few|TRBV4-1|.|TRBJ1-3
CASSQEMGGRLNTIYF
TGCGCCAGCAGCCAAGAGATGGGAGGGCGCTTAAACACCATATATTTT
>.|TRBV7-8|.|TRBJ2-1
CASSLIGGRTYNEQFF
TGTGCCAGCAGCTTGATAGGTGGGAGAACCTACAATGAGCAGTTCTTC
>.|TRBV5-4|TRBD1|TRBJ1-2
CASSFFPGQGTNYGYTF
TGTGCCAGCAGCTTTTTCCCAGGACAGGGGACGAACTATGGCTACACCTTC
>.|TRBV6-6|TRBD1|TRBJ2-7
CASSPLVGTGSSYEQYF
TGTGCCAGCAGTCCCCTCGTCGGGACAGGGAGCTCCTACGAGCAGTACTTC
>.|TRBV7-3|.|TRBJ2-5
CASSSSHAETQYF
TGTGCCAGCAGCTCAAGCCATGCGGAGACCCAGTACTTC
>.|TRBV3-1/TRBV3-2|TRBD2|TRBJ2-7
CASSRTTSVDEQYF
TGTGCCAGCAGCCGGACTACTAGCGTGGACGAGCAGTACTTC
>.|TRBV24-1|TRBD1|TRBJ2-3
CATRGQGADTQYF
TGTGCCACCAGGGGACAGGGGGCTGATACGCAGTATTTT
>.|TRBV7-6|.|TRBJ2-5
CASSPLLETQYF
TGTGCCAGCAGCCCTTTGTTGGAGACCCAGTACTTC
>.|TRBV27|TRBD2|TRBJ2-2
CASSFFSGGIGELFF
TGTGCCAGCAGTTTCTTTTCGGGGGGGATCGGGGAGCTGTTTTTT
>.|TRBV28|TRBD1|TRBJ2-1
CASSATGVRHNEQFF
TGTGCCAGCAGTGCGACAGGGGTTCGGCACAATGAGCAGTTCTTC
>.|TRBV28|.|TRBJ1-2
CASSSDRTPSYGYTF
TGTGCCAGCAGTTCAGACAGGACCCCTTCCTATGGCTACACCTTC
>.|TRBV10-1|TRBD2|TRBJ2-1
CASSESRTSYEQFF
TGCGCCAGCAGTGAGTCTAGGACTAGCTATGAGCAGTTCTTC
>.|TRBV19|.|TRBJ1-5
CASSIAPQDIWNSNQPQHF
TGTGCCAGTAGTATAGCCCCCCAGGACATTTGGAATAGCAATCAGCCCCAGCATTTT
>.|TRBV18|TRBD2|TRBJ2-7
CASSPRTSGRQTPYEQYF
TGTGCCAGCTCACCCCGGACTAGCGGGAGGCAAACACCCTACGAGCAGTACTTC
>.|TRBV29-1|.|TRBJ2-7
CSGSPSGLAYEQYF
TGCAGCGGCTCCCCCTCGGGACTGGCCTACGAGCAGTACTTC
>.|TRBV11-3|TRBD1|TRBJ2-1
CASSLGRGDRGDEQFF
TGTGCCAGCAGCTTAGGAAGGGGGGACAGGGGCGATGAGCAGTTCTTC
>.|TRBV30|TRBD1|TRBJ1-2
CAWSAPRDRASHGYTF
TGTGCCTGGAGTGCCCCGCGGGACAGGGCATCCCATGGCTACACCTTC
>.|TRBV2|.|TRBJ2-7
CASIGGSAYEQYF
TGTGCCAGCATTGGGGGGTCGGCCTACGAGCAGTACTTC